This T cell receptor (beta chain) appears in the sequencing data of a study of T-cell reconstitution after alpha-beta-depleted transplantation in children. Whole-study findings and limits: Surviving recipient T cells and thymic progenitors underlay high day-60 TCRbeta diversity in some patients. Reportedly, alpha-beta T cells present about two months post-transplant originated from several hundred expanded clones of graft origin. One year post-transplant, T-cell counts and diversity were largely derived from T cells produced anew.

Unique molecular identifiers tagged the TCRbeta library. A single record per CDR3 protein comes from TCRdb applying MiXCR to the PCR reads. The data show approximately 300,000 distinct CDR3 sequences, about 7.3% seen once. This clonotype was counted many times. Its antigen remains unidentified. Germline CDR1 and CDR2: MNHEY and SMNVEV (reference sequence). There are 13 residues in the CDR3. V lost 5 bases and J 5 bases, leaving 12 bases between the germline ends. The chain has TRBV27 and TRBJ1-2; weak D call: TRBD1 (6 bases). This clonotype was obtained from a female patient aged 2-9 years who had a stem cell transplant for Fanconi anemia, so the T cells may come from the graft donor. Sequences were derived from peripheral blood, sampled 360 days after TCRalphabeta/CD19-depleted stem cell transplant. The CDR3 here is CASSPGTLYGYTF. The DNA of the CDR3 is TGTGCCAGCAGTCCGGGGACACTATATGGCTACACCTTC.